One and the same sample provided the 22 T cell receptor beta chains below, sequenced in a study of tumor-infiltrating lymphocytes in oesophageal squamous cell carcinoma. One entry per CDR3 protein, called by TCRdb with MiXCR from the PCR reads. This table has approximately 12,000 distinct CDR3 sequences, about 60% appearing once. Specimen: esophageal tumor tissue. Receptors originate from a male donor with esophageal squamous cell carcinoma.

V and J are TRBV12-3 or TRBV12-4 and TRBJ2-5, with unresolved D. TRBJ2-1 explains the end of the DNA better; the J call may be wrong. This CDR3 comprises 14 residues. CDR3: CASSSNRRDNEQFF. CDR3 nucleotides: TGTGCCAGCAGTTCCAACCGGAGAGACAATGAGCAGTTCTTC.

The sample holds one count of this clonotype. The chain combines TRBV10-3 with TRBJ2-1; 12 nucleotides align to TRBD2. Germline lookup yields CDR1 ENHRY and CDR2 SYGVKD. The V gene end was trimmed by 5 bases and the J gene end by 5 bases; junction bases not matched to a gene: 7. This CDR3 is 16 amino acids long. The CDR3 sequence: CAISLGTSGRDNEQFF. For the CDR3, the DNA is TGTGCCATCAGTTTAGGGACTAGCGGGCGAGACAATGAGCAGTTCTTC.

The chain employs TRBV7-3 and TRBJ1-2; 7 positions agree with TRBD2. The J call could be wrong; TRBJ2-1 is a better fit for the DNA end. The CDR3 covers 15 residues. Per germline, CDR1 SGHTA and CDR2 FQGTGA. The CDR3 DNA reads as TGTGCCAGCAGCTTAGAGGGCGGGAGCTACAATGAGCAGTTCTTC. Translated: CASSLEGGSYNEQFF.

V is TRBV28 and J is TRBJ2-5; 14 nucleotides agree with TRBD2. The J call may be wrong; the DNA end is better matched by TRBJ2-7. Germline V gene sequence: CDR1 MDHEN, CDR2 SYDVKM. The CDR3 contains 17 residues. The CDR3 spells CASSLRGGLAGVYEQYF. Written as DNA, the CDR3 is TGTGCCAGCAGTTTACGTGGGGGACTAGCGGGAGTTTACGAGCAGTACTTC.

By share, this clonotype ranks as medium-sized (0.01 to 0.1%). The rearrangement joins TRBV5-1 to TRBJ2-1; TRBD1 matches at 7 bases. V lost 4 bases to trimming and J lost 2 bases; unmatched junction nucleotides: 3. Germline CDR1 reads SGHRS; CDR2 reads YFSETQ. The CDR3 contains 14 residues. Here the CDR3 DNA reads TGCGCCAGCAGCCCAGGGACAGCCTACAATGAGCAGTTCTTC. The encoded protein is CASSPGTAYNEQFF. Full variable domain (missing parts from reference TRBV5-1 and TRBJ2-1): KAGVTQTPRYLIKTRGQQVTLSCSPISGHRSVSWYQQTPGQGLQFLFEYFSETQRNKGNFPGRFSGRQFSNSRSEMNVSTLELGDSALYLCASSPGTAYNEQFFGPGTRLTVL.

The J gene is TRBJ2-5, the V gene TRBV28; 7 nucleotides match TRBD1. CDR3 size: 15 residues. From germline, CDR1 is MDHEN and CDR2 SYDVKM. V was pared by 7 bases and J by 11 bases, with 19 bases of the junction left unmatched. CDR3 loop: CASMFGTARSWEQYF. The CDR3 bases are TGTGCCAGCATGTTCGGGACAGCCCGCTCTTGGGAGCAGTACTTC.

This chain links TRBV11-2 with TRBJ2-1; 8 bases are a match to TRBD2. The J call may be wrong; the DNA end is better matched by TRBJ2-5. The CDR3 contains 17 residues. Germline V gives CDR1 SGHAT, CDR2 FQNNGV. As DNA, the CDR3 is TGTGCCAGCAGCTTAGTCCACGGGGGGGCCCCCCAAGAGACCCAGTACTTC. It encodes CASSLVHGGAPQETQYF.

Within the sample, this clonotype is medium-sized. The chain recombines TRBV11-3 with TRBJ2-2; 8 positions match TRBD1. J lost 6 bases, V lost 2 bases, and 2 bases had no gene match. This CDR3 spans 14 amino acids. Germline CDR1 and CDR2: SGHNT and YENEEA. The chain's CDR3 is CASSLSTGAGELFF. The CDR3 DNA reads TGTGCCAGCAGCTTATCGACAGGGGCCGGGGAGCTGTTTTTT.

The chain couples TRBV7-3 to TRBJ2-6, with 7 bases lining up with TRBD2. The last part of the DNA fits TRBJ2-7 better; the J call may be wrong. CDR1 is SGHTA, CDR2 FQGTGA, per germline. The CDR3 has 15 amino acids. CDR3 in DNA: TGTGCCAGCAGCATGGATGGAGCGGGGAGCTACGAGCAGTACTTC. Translation gives CASSMDGAGSYEQYF.

In its sample, this clonotype is medium-sized. The V call is TRBV6-1, the J call TRBJ2-1, with no clear D. This CDR3 contains 17 residues. V was shortened by 6 bases and J by 5 bases, with 23 bases between the two germline ends. In germline, CDR1 is MNHNS, CDR2 SASEGT. The CDR3 loop is CASRAATTATLNNEQFF. In DNA form, the CDR3 reads TGTGCCAGCAGAGCCGCCACGACGGCCACTTTAAACAATGAGCAGTTCTTC.

This clonotype was seen many times. The V and J genes are TRBV5-4 and TRBJ2-1; D call uncertain. Between the trimmed V and J ends, which lost 4 bases and 2 bases, there was a span of 7 bases. The CDR3 consists of 13 residues. Germline lookup yields CDR1 SGHNT and CDR2 YYREEE (reference sequence). CDR3 region: CASSGVTYNEQFF. The CDR3 coding sequence is TGTGCCAGCAGCGGAGTAACCTACAATGAGCAGTTCTTC.

The CDR3 coding sequence is TGTGCCGCTCGGCGGTTTCAAGAGACCCAGTACTTC. Its protein is CAARRFQETQYF. The V and J genes are TRBV7-3 and TRBJ2-7, with D unresolved. The J call is doubtful: the DNA matches TRBJ2-5 better. In germline, CDR1 is SGHTA, CDR2 FQGTGA. The CDR3 is 12 amino acids.

This clonotype was found many times. This chain joins TRBV7-2 and TRBJ1-2, with D hard to call. Trimming shortened V by 1 base and J by 0 bases, and 6 bases separated the two germline ends. The CDR3 length is 14 residues. Germline CDR1 and CDR2: SGHTA and FQGNSA. The CDR3 region is CASSLVRANYGYTF. In DNA, the CDR3 is TGTGCCAGCAGCTTAGTCCGCGCTAACTATGGCTACACCTTC.

This clonotype was seen only a few times. The V and J genes are TRBV7-9 and TRBJ2-3, with unresolved D. Germline lookup yields CDR1 SEHNR and CDR2 FQNEAQ (reference sequence). V gave up 0 bases and J gave up 7 bases, with 11 bases separating them. The CDR3 sequence is 14 residues long. The CDR3 nucleotides read TGTGCCAGCAGCTTAGCGCCCCGGAGTCATACGCAGTATTTT. It codes for CASSLAPRSHTQYF.

V is TRBV27 and J is TRBJ2-1, with a possible D match to TRBD1 (5 bases). Germline CDR1 MNHEY, CDR2 SMNVEV (reference sequence). The CDR3 is 11 residues long. The ends were cut back, 2 bases at V and 10 bases at J, with 6 bases in the middle. The CDR3 protein is CASSLRGEQFF. CDR3 DNA sequence: TGTGCCAGCAGTTTAAGGGGCGAGCAGTTCTTC.

This clonotype was counted at least ten times. The chain is built from TRBV19 and TRBJ2-1; tentative D call: TRBD2 (5 bases). This CDR3 contains 14 residues. Germline CDR1 is LNHDA and CDR2 is SQIVND (reference sequence). The V end lost 3 bases, the J end lost 9 bases, and 15 bases lay between the germline ends. Here the CDR3 reads CASSITGVDGEQFF. The CDR3 region has the DNA TGTGCCAGTAGTATCACCGGGGTAGACGGTGAGCAGTTCTTC.

A single count supports this clonotype. As the CDR3 is not closed by the conserved phenylalanine or tryptophan, this likely results from a read error. It is unclear where the CDR3 begins or ends on the DNA, so no DNA is shown, and the CDR3 is as TCRdb lists it. This rearrangement joins TRBV5-4 to TRBJ2-1; TRBD1, the table's D call, lacks a check against the DNA. From its first to its last residue, the CDR3 has 19 amino acids. The germline gives CDR1 SGHNT, CDR2 YYREEE (reference sequence). This CDR3 is CASSPGTGGPTSYEQYFGS.

The count of this clonotype is one. The chain carries TRBV7-2 and TRBJ1-5; possibly TRBD1 for D (5 bases). CDR3 length: 15 amino acids. V dropped 5 bases and J dropped 2 bases, with 13 bases sitting between them. Germline V gene sequence: CDR1 SGHTA, CDR2 FQGNSA. CDR3 sequence reads: CASSPNGRGNQPQHF. The DNA for the CDR3 is TGTGCCAGCAGCCCCAACGGCAGGGGCAATCAGCCCCAGCATTTT.

This clonotype has a count of ten or more. The rearrangement joins TRBV11-1 to TRBJ2-7; D gene ambiguous. The CDR3 has 13 residues. Germline lookup yields CDR1 SGHAT and CDR2 FQDESV (reference sequence). Trimming cost V 5 bases and J 6 bases, with 14 bases left between them. CDR3 DNA: TGTGCCAGCAGCCTCGGACCGAGGCGCGAGCAGTACTTC. Encoded protein: CASSLGPRREQYF.

This clonotype is judged medium-sized. The genes are TRBV12-3 or TRBV12-4 and TRBJ2-2; tentatively, D is TRBD2 (6 bases). The V end lost 3 bases, the J end lost 0 bases, and 14 bases lay between the germline ends. There are 17 residues in the CDR3. The DNA for the CDR3 is TGTGCCAGCAGTTTTCTCGTCGGGGGAGCGAACACCGGGGAGCTGTTTTTT. Translation gives CASSFLVGGANTGELFF.

This clonotype was seen at least ten times. V gene TRBV5-6 combines with J gene TRBJ1-2, with D unresolved. In germline, CDR1 is SGHDT, CDR2 YYEEEE. The CDR3 consists of 12 residues. V shed 6 bases and J shed 11 bases, with 17 bases lying between them. CDR3 residues: CASKRGELIYTF. CDR3 in DNA: TGTGCCAGCAAACGGGGTGAATTGATATACACCTTC. Full variable domain (outside the CDR3, taken from reference TRBV5-6 and TRBJ1-2): DAGVTQSPTHLIKTRGQQVTLRCSPKSGHDTVSWYQQALGQGPQFIFQYYEEEERQRGNFPDRFSGHQFPNYSSELNVNALLLGDSALYLCASKRGELIYTFGSGTRLTVV.

In its sample, this clonotype was seen a few times. The chain has TRBV6-1 and TRBJ2-1; TRBD1 might be the D (5 bases). Germline CDR1 MNHNS, CDR2 SASEGT. The ends were cut back, 4 bases at V and 0 bases at J, with 10 bases in the middle. The CDR3 covers 15 residues. In DNA, the CDR3 is TGTGCCAGCAGTGTGGACACGAGCTCCTACAATGAGCAGTTCTTC. Residues: CASSVDTSSYNEQFF.